These T cell receptor beta chains were read from a single sample in a study of molecular identifiers for immune sequencing clone quantification. TCRdb reprocessed the PCR reads with MiXCR, giving one entry per CDR3 protein. Of nearly 650,000 distinct CDR3 sequences listed, about 25% are singletons. Sequencing was performed on naive CD8+ T cells from blood, with Jurkat cell RNA spiked in. Receptors originate from a human donor in good health. Some libraries in this study had Jurkat cell RNA spiked in. Each CDR3 is given with its conserved first and last residue. The order of the fields is D gene, clone size, J gene, V gene, CDR3 DNA, CDR3 protein. The D gene is left open where the match is weak. Not every row has a clone size; where given, it reads once, few, many or a size class.

d_call: .
clone_size: many
j_call: TRBJ2-7
v_call: TRBV7-2
cdr3_nt: TGTGCCAGCAGCATGGGGGAAGACGAGCAGTACTTC
cdr3_aa: CASSMGEDEQYF

d_call: .
clone_size: .
j_call: TRBJ2-7
v_call: TRBV4-3
cdr3_nt: TGCGCCCGCAGCCAAGATTTTATGGGTTACGAGCAGTACTTC
cdr3_aa: CARSQDFMGYEQYF

d_call: .
clone_size: many
j_call: TRBJ2-5
v_call: TRBV3-1
cdr3_nt: TGTGCCAGCAGCCAGGACTTACAGGGTCGGGAGACCCAGTACTTC
cdr3_aa: CASSQDLQGRETQYF

d_call: .
clone_size: many
j_call: TRBJ2-3
v_call: TRBV7-9
cdr3_nt: TGTGCCAGCAGCTCCGCCGGGACCCATAATACAGATACGCAGTATTTT
cdr3_aa: CASSSAGTHNTDTQYF

d_call: .
clone_size: many
j_call: TRBJ1-5
v_call: TRBV27
cdr3_nt: TGTGCCAGCAGTTTATCCCTCAATCAGCCCCAGCATTTT
cdr3_aa: CASSLSLNQPQHF

d_call: .
clone_size: .
j_call: TRBJ2-1
v_call: TRBV27
cdr3_nt: TGTGCCAGCAGTCAGGGTGGTTGGCAGTTCTTC
cdr3_aa: CASSQGGWQFF

d_call: TRBD1
clone_size: many
j_call: TRBJ2-1
v_call: TRBV29-1
cdr3_nt: TGCAGCGTCACAGACAGGGGACCCTACAATGAGCAGTTCTTC
cdr3_aa: CSVTDRGPYNEQFF

d_call: .
clone_size: .
j_call: TRBJ2-1
v_call: TRBV9
cdr3_nt: TGTGCCAGCAGCTCGGTGGGGAGTATCGCGGTCAGCTCCTACAATGAGCAGTTCTTC
cdr3_aa: CASSSVGSIAVSSYNEQFF

d_call: .
clone_size: .
j_call: TRBJ1-2
v_call: TRBV14
cdr3_nt: TGTGCCAGCAGCCCAAACCCAAGGGCTCCGGTCTATGGCTACACCTTC
cdr3_aa: CASSPNPRAPVYGYTF

d_call: .
clone_size: few
j_call: TRBJ2-1
v_call: TRBV28
cdr3_nt: TGTGCCAGCAGTTTCGGTTTGTTCCGGAGCTCCTACAATGAGCAGTTCTTC
cdr3_aa: CASSFGLFRSSYNEQFF

d_call: TRBD2
clone_size: many
j_call: TRBJ2-5
v_call: TRBV7-9
cdr3_nt: TGTGCCAGCAGCCGGACTAGCGGGAGAGAGACCCAGTACTTC
cdr3_aa: CASSRTSGRETQYF

d_call: .
clone_size: .
j_call: TRBJ1-2
v_call: TRBV4-3
cdr3_nt: TGCGCCAGCAGCCAGTTCCCTGACAGGTCCTATGGCTACACCTTC
cdr3_aa: CASSQFPDRSYGYTF

d_call: TRBD1
clone_size: few
j_call: TRBJ1-6
v_call: TRBV28
cdr3_nt: TGTGCCAGCAGTTCAAGAGGACAGGGTAGTTCACCCCTCCACTTT
cdr3_aa: CASSSRGQGSSPLHF

d_call: TRBD1
clone_size: few
j_call: TRBJ1-2
v_call: TRBV5-4
cdr3_nt: TGTGCCAGCAGCTTGGAAGGGACAGGGGGCCCTTCGGCCTATGGCTACACCTTC
cdr3_aa: CASSLEGTGGPSAYGYTF

d_call: TRBD2
clone_size: .
j_call: TRBJ2-3
v_call: TRBV20-1
cdr3_nt: TGCAGTGCTAGAGGGCTAGCGGAGAACACAGATACGCAGTATTTT
cdr3_aa: CSARGLAENTDTQYF

d_call: .
clone_size: many
j_call: TRBJ2-5
v_call: TRBV9
cdr3_nt: TGTGCCAGCAGCGTAGAAGGCCAACAAGAGACCCAGTACTTC
cdr3_aa: CASSVEGQQETQYF

d_call: .
clone_size: .
j_call: TRBJ2-3
v_call: TRBV6-2/TRBV6-3
cdr3_nt: TGTGCCAGCAGTCACTTTAGAGATACGCAGTATTTT
cdr3_aa: CASSHFRDTQYF

d_call: .
clone_size: .
j_call: TRBJ2-3
v_call: TRBV3-1
cdr3_nt: TGTGCCAGCAGCCAAGAGGGATGGAACACAGATACGCAGTATTTT
cdr3_aa: CASSQEGWNTDTQYF

d_call: TRBD1
clone_size: few
j_call: TRBJ1-2
v_call: TRBV30
cdr3_nt: TGTGCCTGGAGTGCAGTGTTAGGGACAGATGGCTACACCTTC
cdr3_aa: CAWSAVLGTDGYTF

d_call: .
clone_size: few
j_call: TRBJ1-1
v_call: TRBV6-5
cdr3_nt: TGTGCCAGCAGTTACTCGGGCGACAGTGGATTGGAAGCTTTCTTT
cdr3_aa: CASSYSGDSGLEAFF

d_call: TRBD2
clone_size: .
j_call: TRBJ2-1
v_call: TRBV5-1
cdr3_nt: TGCGCCAGCAGCTCGAGCGGGAGGGGTGTGATTTCCTACAATGAGCAGTTCTTC
cdr3_aa: CASSSSGRGVISYNEQFF

d_call: .
clone_size: few
j_call: TRBJ2-7
v_call: TRBV13
cdr3_nt: TGTGCCAGCAGCTTTTCAGGGTCTTGGGAGCAGTACTTC
cdr3_aa: CASSFSGSWEQYF

d_call: .
clone_size: few
j_call: TRBJ1-4
v_call: TRBV7-9
cdr3_nt: TGTGCCAGCAGCTTAGGCCCTTTATTTGCAACTAATGAAAAACTGTTTTTT
cdr3_aa: CASSLGPLFATNEKLFF

d_call: .
clone_size: many
j_call: TRBJ1-1
v_call: TRBV28
cdr3_nt: TGTGCCAGCAGGGAAAGAGGGAACACTGAAGCTTTCTTT
cdr3_aa: CASRERGNTEAFF

d_call: TRBD2
clone_size: .
j_call: TRBJ2-7
v_call: TRBV27
cdr3_nt: TGTGCCAGCAGTCTAACTAGCACGGGGGGGCCAGTGCAGTACTTC
cdr3_aa: CASSLTSTGGPVQYF

d_call: .
clone_size: .
j_call: TRBJ1-1
v_call: TRBV27
cdr3_nt: TGTGCCAGCAGTTTATCAGGGGACGGAGGAGCTTTCTTT
cdr3_aa: CASSLSGDGGAFF

d_call: TRBD1
clone_size: many
j_call: TRBJ2-7
v_call: TRBV6-5
cdr3_nt: TGTGCCAGCAGTTACTCGGGGACAGCCTACGAGCAGTACTTC
cdr3_aa: CASSYSGTAYEQYF

d_call: TRBD2
clone_size: .
j_call: TRBJ2-5
v_call: TRBV20-1
cdr3_nt: TGCAGTGTTAGGCGGACTAGTGAAGAGACCCAGTACTTC
cdr3_aa: CSVRRTSEETQYF

d_call: .
clone_size: many
j_call: TRBJ2-3
v_call: TRBV5-6
cdr3_nt: TGTGCCAGCAGCTTGAACGGTCGGACAGATACGCAGTATTTT
cdr3_aa: CASSLNGRTDTQYF

d_call: .
clone_size: few
j_call: TRBJ2-7
v_call: TRBV12-3/TRBV12-4
cdr3_nt: TGTGCCAGCAGGAAAAACCGGGACCGCTCCTACGAGCAGTACTTC
cdr3_aa: CASRKNRDRSYEQYF

d_call: TRBD2
clone_size: many
j_call: TRBJ2-3
v_call: TRBV7-3
cdr3_nt: TGTGCCAGCAGCTCGTGGACTAGTGAAGATACGCAGTATTTT
cdr3_aa: CASSSWTSEDTQYF

d_call: .
clone_size: many
j_call: TRBJ1-1
v_call: TRBV7-2
cdr3_nt: TGTGCCAGCAGCTCCATACCCTCCATTGTTAACACTGAAGCTTTCTTT
cdr3_aa: CASSSIPSIVNTEAFF

d_call: TRBD2
clone_size: few
j_call: TRBJ2-7
v_call: TRBV27
cdr3_nt: TGTGCCAGCAGTTTATTAGCGGGAGGGCTCTCCTACGAGCAGTACTTC
cdr3_aa: CASSLLAGGLSYEQYF

d_call: .
clone_size: .
j_call: TRBJ1-1
v_call: TRBV20-1
cdr3_nt: TGCAGTGCTAGAGGGGGGGGGACTGAAGCTTTCTTT
cdr3_aa: CSARGGGTEAFF

d_call: .
clone_size: .
j_call: TRBJ1-4
v_call: TRBV27
cdr3_nt: TGTGCCAGCAGTTTCGGGGTAGGGGAAAAACTGTTTTTT
cdr3_aa: CASSFGVGEKLFF

d_call: TRBD1
clone_size: .
j_call: TRBJ2-3
v_call: TRBV12-3/TRBV12-4
cdr3_nt: TGTGCCAGCGGGACAGCGCTCACAGGTACGCAGTATTTT
cdr3_aa: CASGTALTGTQYF